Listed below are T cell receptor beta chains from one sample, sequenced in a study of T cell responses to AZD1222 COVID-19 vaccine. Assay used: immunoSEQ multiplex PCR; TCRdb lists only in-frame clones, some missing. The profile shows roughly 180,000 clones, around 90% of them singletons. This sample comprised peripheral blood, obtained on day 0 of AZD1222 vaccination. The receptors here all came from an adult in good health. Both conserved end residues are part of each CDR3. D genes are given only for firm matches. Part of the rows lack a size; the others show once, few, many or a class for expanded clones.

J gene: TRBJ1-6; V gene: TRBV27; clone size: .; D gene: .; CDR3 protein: CASSYSPQRGSPLHF; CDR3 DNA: TGTGCCAGCAGCTATAGCCCCCAGAGAGGGTCACCCCTCCACTTT
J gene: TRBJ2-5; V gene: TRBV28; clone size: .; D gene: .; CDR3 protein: CASFPGTRGKETQYF; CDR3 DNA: TGTGCCAGCTTTCCCGGGACCCGGGGGAAAGAGACCCAGTACTTC
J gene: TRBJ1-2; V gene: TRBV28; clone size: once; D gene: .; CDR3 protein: CASSPASFGYTF; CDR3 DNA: TGTGCCAGCAGTCCCGCGAGTTTTGGCTACACCTTC
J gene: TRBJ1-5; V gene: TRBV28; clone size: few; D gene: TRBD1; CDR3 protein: CASSPDRVRQPQHF; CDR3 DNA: TGTGCCAGCAGCCCGGACAGGGTGCGTCAGCCCCAGCATTTT
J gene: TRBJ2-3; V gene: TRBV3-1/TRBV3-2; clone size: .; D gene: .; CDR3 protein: CASSQVRATQYF; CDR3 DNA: TGTGCCAGCAGCCAAGTTCGTGCTACGCAGTATTTT
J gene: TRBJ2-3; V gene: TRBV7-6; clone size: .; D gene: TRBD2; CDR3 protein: CASSLALGASGRAQYF; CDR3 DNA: TGTGCCAGCAGCTTAGCCCTAGGGGCTAGCGGGAGAGCGCAGTATTTT
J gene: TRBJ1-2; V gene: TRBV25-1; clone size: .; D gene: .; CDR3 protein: CASSGLGGNYGYTF; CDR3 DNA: TGTGCCAGCAGTGGCTTGGGGGGTAACTATGGCTACACCTTC
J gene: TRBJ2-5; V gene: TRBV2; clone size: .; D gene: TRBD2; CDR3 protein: CASSRRLAGGLGGTGETQYF; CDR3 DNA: TGTGCCAGCAGCCGCAGACTAGCGGGAGGACTAGGGGGAACCGGGGAGACCCAGTACTTC
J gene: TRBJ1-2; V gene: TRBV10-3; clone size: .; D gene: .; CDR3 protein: CAISDRDTNYGYTF; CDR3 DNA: TGTGCCATAAGTGACCGGGACACCAACTATGGCTACACCTTC
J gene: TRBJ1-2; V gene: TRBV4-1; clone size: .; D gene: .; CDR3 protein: CASSPTGDQRYGYTF; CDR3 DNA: TGCGCCAGCAGCCCGACAGGTGATCAACGGTATGGCTACACCTTC
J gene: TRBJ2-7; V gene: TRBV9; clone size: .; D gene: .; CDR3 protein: CASSVAAGHGYEQYF; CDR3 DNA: TGTGCCAGCAGCGTAGCTGCAGGGCATGGCTACGAGCAGTACTTC
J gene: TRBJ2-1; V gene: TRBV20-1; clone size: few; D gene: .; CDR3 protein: CSAGAMQFF; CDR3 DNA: TGCAGTGCCGGGGCCATGCAGTTCTTC
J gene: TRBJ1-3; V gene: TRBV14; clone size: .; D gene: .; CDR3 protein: CASSQFPGNTIYF; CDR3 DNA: TGTGCCAGCAGCCAATTCCCAGGAAACACCATATATTTT
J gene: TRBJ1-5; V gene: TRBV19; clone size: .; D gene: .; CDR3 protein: CASSMTVNQPQHF; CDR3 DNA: TGTGCCAGTAGTATGACAGTTAATCAGCCCCAGCATTTT
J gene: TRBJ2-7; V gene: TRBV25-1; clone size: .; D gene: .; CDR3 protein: CASSVLAGISYEQYF; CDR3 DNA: TGTGCCAGCAGTGTTTTGGCAGGGATTTCCTACGAGCAGTACTTC
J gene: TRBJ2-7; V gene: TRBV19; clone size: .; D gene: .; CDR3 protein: CASSIQVISYEQYF; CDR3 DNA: TGTGCCAGTAGTATCCAGGTGATCTCCTACGAGCAGTACTTC
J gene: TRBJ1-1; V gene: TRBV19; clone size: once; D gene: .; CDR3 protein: CASSTGGRTEAFF; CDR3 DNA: TGTGCCAGTAGTACGGGAGGGAGGACTGAAGCTTTCTTT
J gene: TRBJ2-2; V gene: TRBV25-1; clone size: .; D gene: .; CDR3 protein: CASSELTGSRGGELFF; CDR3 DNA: TGTGCCAGCAGTGAATTAACCGGCTCACGGGGCGGGGAGCTGTTTTTT
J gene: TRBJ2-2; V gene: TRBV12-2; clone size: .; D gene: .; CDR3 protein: CASRLRGTSAGELFF; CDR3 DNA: TGTGCAAGTCGCTTAAGGGGGACTAGTGCCGGGGAGCTGTTTTTT
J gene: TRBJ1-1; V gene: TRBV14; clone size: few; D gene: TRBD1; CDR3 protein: CASSPTYRRDRGMADTEAFF; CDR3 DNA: TGTGCCAGCAGCCCGACCTATAGAAGGGACAGGGGGATGGCCGACACTGAAGCTTTCTTT
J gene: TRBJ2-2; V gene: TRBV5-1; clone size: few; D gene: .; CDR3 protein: CASRSQEGAGTGELFF; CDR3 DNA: TGCGCCAGCAGGTCGCAGGAGGGGGCGGGCACCGGGGAGCTGTTTTTT
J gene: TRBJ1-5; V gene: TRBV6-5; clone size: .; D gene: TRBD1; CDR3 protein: CASGQGGQPQHF; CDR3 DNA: TGTGCCAGCGGTCAGGGGGGTCAGCCCCAGCATTTT
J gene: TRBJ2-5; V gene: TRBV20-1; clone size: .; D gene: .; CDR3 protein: CSASGKWGRMSQYF; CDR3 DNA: TGCAGTGCTAGTGGAAAGTGGGGACGTATGTCCCAGTACTTC
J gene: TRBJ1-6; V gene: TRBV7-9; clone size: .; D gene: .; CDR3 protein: CASSLAPGIPLHF; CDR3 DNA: TGTGCCAGCAGCTTAGCGCCGGGGATTCCCCTCCACTTT
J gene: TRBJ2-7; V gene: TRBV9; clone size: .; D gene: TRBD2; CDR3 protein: CASSVTSGGSYEQYF; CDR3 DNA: TGTGCCAGCAGCGTCACTAGCGGCGGCTCCTACGAGCAGTACTTC
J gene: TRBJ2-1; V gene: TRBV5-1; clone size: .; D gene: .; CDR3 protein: CASSPSGGGPYNEQFF; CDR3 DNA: TGCGCCAGCAGCCCTTCAGGGGGGGGCCCCTACAATGAGCAGTTCTTC
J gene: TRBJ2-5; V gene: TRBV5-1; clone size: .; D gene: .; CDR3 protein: CASSTLWEETQYF; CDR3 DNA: TGCGCCAGCAGCACACTATGGGAAGAGACCCAGTACTTC
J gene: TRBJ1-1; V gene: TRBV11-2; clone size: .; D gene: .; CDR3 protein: CASSLNLVNTEAFF; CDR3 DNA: TGTGCCAGCAGTCTCAACTTGGTGAACACTGAAGCTTTCTTT
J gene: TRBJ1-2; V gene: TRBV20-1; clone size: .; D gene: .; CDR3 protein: CSASVGTHYGYTF; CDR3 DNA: TGCAGTGCTAGTGTAGGCACACACTATGGCTACACCTTC
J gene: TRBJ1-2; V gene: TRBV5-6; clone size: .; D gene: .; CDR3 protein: CASSLRRTANYGYTF; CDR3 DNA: TGTGCCAGCAGCCTAAGAAGGACAGCAAACTATGGCTACACCTTC
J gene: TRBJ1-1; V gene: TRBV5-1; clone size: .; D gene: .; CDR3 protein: CASSFEGNTEAFF; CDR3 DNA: TGCGCCAGCAGCTTTGAGGGAAACACTGAAGCTTTCTTT
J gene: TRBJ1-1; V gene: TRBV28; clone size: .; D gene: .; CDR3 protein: CATLTVNTEAFF; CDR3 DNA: TGTGCCACCCTGACAGTTAACACTGAAGCTTTCTTT
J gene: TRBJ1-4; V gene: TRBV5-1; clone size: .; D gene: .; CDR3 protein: CASSLDASRANEKLFF; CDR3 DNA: TGCGCCAGCAGCTTGGACGCGTCGAGGGCTAATGAAAAACTGTTTTTT
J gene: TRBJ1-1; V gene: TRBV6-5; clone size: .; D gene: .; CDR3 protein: CASCSSGGGFEAFF; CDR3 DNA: TGTGCCAGCTGCTCTTCCGGAGGAGGTTTTGAAGCTTTCTTT
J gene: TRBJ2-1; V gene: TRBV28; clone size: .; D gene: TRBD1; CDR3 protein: CASRGDRGNEQFF; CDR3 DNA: TGTGCCAGCAGGGGGGACAGGGGCAATGAGCAGTTCTTC
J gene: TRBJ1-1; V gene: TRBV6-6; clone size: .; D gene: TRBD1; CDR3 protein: CASSYGTARTEAFF; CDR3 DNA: TGTGCCAGCAGTTACGGGACAGCTCGCACTGAAGCTTTCTTT
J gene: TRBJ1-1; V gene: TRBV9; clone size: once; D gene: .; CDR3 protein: CASSVLMGGSTEAFF; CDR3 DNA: TGTGCCAGCAGCGTCCTGATGGGGGGAAGCACTGAAGCTTTCTTT
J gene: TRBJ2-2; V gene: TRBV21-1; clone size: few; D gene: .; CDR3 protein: CASSKVRRNTGELFF; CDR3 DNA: TGTGCCAGCAGCAAAGTCAGGAGGAACACCGGGGAGCTGTTTTTT
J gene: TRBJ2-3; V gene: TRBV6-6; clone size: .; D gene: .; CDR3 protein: CASSGPTDTQYF; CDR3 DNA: TGTGCCAGCAGTGGACCCACAGATACGCAGTATTTT
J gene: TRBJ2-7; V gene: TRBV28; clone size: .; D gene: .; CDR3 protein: CASRPPGPYEQYF; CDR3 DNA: TGTGCCAGCAGACCCCCGGGACCCTACGAGCAGTACTTC
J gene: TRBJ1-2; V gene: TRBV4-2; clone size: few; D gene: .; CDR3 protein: CASSPDRNYGYTF; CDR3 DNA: TGTGCCAGCAGCCCCGACAGGAACTATGGCTACACCTTC
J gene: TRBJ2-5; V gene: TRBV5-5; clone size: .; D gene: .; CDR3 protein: CASSLWVRVQGQETQYF; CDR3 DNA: TGTGCCAGCAGCTTGTGGGTACGGGTTCAGGGCCAAGAGACCCAGTACTTC
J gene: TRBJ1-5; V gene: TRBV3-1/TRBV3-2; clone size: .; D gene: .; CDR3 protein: CASSQGVGGQPQHF; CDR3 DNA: TGTGCCAGCAGCCAAGGGGTGGGTGGTCAGCCCCAGCATTTT
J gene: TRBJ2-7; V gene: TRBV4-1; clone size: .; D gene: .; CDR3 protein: CASSQVAGPYEQYF; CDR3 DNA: TGCGCCAGCAGCCAAGTAGCAGGGCCCTACGAGCAGTACTTC
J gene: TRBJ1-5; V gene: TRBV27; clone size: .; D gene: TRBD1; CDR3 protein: CASSPGQVNQPQHF; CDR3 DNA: TGTGCCAGCAGTCCGGGACAGGTAAATCAGCCCCAGCATTTT
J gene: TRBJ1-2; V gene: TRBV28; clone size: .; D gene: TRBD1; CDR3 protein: CAPLEGADGYTF; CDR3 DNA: TGTGCCCCTCTGGAGGGGGCGGATGGCTACACCTTC
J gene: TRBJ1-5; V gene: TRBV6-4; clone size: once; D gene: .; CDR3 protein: CASSDSEWASDQPQHF; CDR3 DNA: TGTGCCAGCAGTGACTCGGAATGGGCTAGCGATCAGCCCCAGCATTTT
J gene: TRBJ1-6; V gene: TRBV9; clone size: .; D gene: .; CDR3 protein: CASSVRGAGSPLHF; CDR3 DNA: TGTGCCAGCAGCGTTAGAGGGGCAGGTTCACCCCTCCACTTT
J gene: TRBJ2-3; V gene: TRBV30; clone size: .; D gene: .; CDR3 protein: CAWRGLVRTDTQYF; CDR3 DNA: TGTGCCTGGCGAGGTCTGGTTCGAACAGATACGCAGTATTTT
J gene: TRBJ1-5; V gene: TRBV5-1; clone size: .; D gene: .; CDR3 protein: CASNPGGASNQPQHF; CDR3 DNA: TGCGCCAGCAACCCCGGCGGGGCGAGCAATCAGCCCCAGCATTTT
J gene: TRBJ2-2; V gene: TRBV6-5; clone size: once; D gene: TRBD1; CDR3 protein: CASRHRGAPPGELFF; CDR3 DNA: TGTGCCAGCAGACACAGGGGCGCGCCCCCCGGGGAGCTGTTTTTT
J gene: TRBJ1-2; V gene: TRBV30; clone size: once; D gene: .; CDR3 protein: CAWSVSPGQGDGYTF; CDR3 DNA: TGTGCCTGGAGTGTAAGCCCCGGGCAGGGTGATGGCTACACCTTC
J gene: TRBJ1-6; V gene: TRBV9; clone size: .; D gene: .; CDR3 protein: CASSARDDVNSPLHF; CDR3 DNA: TGTGCCAGCAGCGCCCGCGACGACGTAAATTCACCCCTCCACTTT
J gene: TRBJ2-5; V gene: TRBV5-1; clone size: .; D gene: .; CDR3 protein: CASSLTKAFPQYF; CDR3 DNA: TGCGCCAGCAGCTTGACGAAAGCGTTTCCTCAGTACTTC
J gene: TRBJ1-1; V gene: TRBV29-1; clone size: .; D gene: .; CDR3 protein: CSVEEDRLFGAEAFF; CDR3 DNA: TGCAGCGTTGAAGAAGATAGACTTTTCGGGGCTGAAGCTTTCTTT
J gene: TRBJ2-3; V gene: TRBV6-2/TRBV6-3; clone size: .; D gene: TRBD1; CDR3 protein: CASSSGLNRGTDTQYF; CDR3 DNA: TGTGCCAGCAGTTCGGGGCTGAACAGGGGTACAGATACGCAGTATTTT
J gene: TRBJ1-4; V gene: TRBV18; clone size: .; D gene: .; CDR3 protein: CASSQTAAGKNEKLFF; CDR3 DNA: TGTGCCAGCTCACAAACGGCGGCAGGAAAAAATGAAAAACTGTTTTTT
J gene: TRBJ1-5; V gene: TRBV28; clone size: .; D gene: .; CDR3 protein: CASSDTQPQHF; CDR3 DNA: TGTGCCAGCAGCGACACTCAGCCCCAGCATTTT
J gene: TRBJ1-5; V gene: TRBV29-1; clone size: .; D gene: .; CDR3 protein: CSATGGNQPQHF; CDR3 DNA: TGCAGCGCGACCGGGGGCAATCAGCCCCAGCATTTT